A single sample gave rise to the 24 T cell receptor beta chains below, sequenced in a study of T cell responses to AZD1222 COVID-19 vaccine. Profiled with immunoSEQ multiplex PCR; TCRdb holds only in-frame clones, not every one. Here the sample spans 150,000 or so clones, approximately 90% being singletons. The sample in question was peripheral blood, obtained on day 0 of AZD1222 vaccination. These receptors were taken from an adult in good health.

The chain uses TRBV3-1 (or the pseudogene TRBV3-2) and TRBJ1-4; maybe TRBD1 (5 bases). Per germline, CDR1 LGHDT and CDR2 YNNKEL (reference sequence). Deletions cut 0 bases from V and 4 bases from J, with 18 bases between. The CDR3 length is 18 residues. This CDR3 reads CASSQEARLGTGNEKLFF. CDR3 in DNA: TGTGCCAGCAGCCAAGAAGCTAGGTTAGGGACGGGTAATGAAAAACTGTTTTTT.

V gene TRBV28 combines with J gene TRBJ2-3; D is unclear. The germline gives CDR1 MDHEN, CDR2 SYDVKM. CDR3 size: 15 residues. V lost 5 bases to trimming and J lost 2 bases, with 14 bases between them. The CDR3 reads CASSGRWTVTDTQYF. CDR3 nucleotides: TGTGCCAGCAGTGGGCGGTGGACGGTCACAGATACGCAGTATTTT.

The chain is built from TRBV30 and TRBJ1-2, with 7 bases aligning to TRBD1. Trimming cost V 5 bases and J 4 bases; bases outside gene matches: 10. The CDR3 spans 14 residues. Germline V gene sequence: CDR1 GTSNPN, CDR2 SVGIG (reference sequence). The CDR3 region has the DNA TGTGCCTGGGCGGTGCAGGGGGGGGCCTATGGCTACACCTTC. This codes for CAWAVQGGAYGYTF.

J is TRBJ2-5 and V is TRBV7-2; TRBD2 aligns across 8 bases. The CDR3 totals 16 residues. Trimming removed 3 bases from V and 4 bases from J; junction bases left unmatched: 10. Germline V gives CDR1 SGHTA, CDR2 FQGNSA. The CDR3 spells CASSLGLRGAGETQYF. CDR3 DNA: TGTGCCAGCAGCTTGGGCCTGCGGGGGGCGGGAGAGACCCAGTACTTC.

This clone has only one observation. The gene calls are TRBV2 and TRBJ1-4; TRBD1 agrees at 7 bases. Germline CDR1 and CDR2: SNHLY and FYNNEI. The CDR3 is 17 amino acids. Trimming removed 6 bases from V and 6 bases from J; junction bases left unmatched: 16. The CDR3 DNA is TGTGCCAGCAGCCTCTCTCTTGGAGGGGGGACAGATGAAAAACTGTTTTTT. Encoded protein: CASSLSLGGGTDEKLFF.

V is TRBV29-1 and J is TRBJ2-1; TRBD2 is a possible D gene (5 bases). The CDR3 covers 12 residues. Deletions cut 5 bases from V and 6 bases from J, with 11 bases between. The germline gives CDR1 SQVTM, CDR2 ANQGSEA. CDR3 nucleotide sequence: TGCAGCGTTAGGCGGGTTGGCAATGAGCAGTTCTTC. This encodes CSVRRVGNEQFF.

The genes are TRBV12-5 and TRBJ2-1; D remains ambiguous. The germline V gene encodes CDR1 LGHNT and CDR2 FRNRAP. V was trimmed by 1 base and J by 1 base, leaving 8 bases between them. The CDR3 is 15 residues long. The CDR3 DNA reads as TGTGCTAGTGGTTTGGGGGATTATTCCTACAATGAGCAGTTCTTC. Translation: CASGLGDYSYNEQFF.

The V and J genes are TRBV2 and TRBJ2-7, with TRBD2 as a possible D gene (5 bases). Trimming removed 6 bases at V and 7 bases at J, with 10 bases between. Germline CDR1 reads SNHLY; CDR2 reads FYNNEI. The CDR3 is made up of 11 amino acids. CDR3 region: CASRPGSEQYF. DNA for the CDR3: TGTGCCAGCAGGCCGGGGTCGGAGCAGTACTTC.

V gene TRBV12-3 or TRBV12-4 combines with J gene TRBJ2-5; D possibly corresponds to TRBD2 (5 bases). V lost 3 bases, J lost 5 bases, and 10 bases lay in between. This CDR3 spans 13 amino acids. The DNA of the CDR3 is TGTGCCAGCAGTTTTGGCGGGCGCGAGACCCAGTACTTC. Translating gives CASSFGGRETQYF.

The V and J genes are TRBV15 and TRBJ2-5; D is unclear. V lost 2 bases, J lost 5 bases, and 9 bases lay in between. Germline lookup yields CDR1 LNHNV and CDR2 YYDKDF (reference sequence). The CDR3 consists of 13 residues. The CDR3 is CATSRTTSETQYF. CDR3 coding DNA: TGTGCCACCAGCAGAACTACTTCGGAGACCCAGTACTTC.

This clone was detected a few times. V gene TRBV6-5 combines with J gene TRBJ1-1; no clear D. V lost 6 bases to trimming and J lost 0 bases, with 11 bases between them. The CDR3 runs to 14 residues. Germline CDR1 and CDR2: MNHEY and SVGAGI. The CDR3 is CASRRAALNTEAFF. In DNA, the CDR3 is TGTGCCAGCAGGAGGGCAGCCCTGAACACTGAAGCTTTCTTT.

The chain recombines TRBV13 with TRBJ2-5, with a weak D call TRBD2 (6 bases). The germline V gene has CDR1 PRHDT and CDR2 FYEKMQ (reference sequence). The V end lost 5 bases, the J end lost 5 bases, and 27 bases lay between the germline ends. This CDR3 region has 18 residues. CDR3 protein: CASSPPSGPLGGGETQYF. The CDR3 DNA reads TGTGCCAGCAGCCCACCCTCGGGGCCCCTAGGCGGAGGGGAGACCCAGTACTTC.

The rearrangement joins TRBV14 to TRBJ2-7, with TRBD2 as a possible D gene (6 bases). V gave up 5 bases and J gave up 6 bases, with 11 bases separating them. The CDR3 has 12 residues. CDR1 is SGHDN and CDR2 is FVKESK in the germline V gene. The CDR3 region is CASSFYGGEQYF. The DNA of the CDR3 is TGTGCCAGCAGCTTTTACGGGGGCGAGCAGTACTTC.

CDR3 sequence (DNA): TGTGCCACCAGCAGAGGGGCGACTAGCGGCGCCTACGAGCAGTACTTC. This codes for CATSRGATSGAYEQYF. The chain recombines TRBV15 with TRBJ2-7, with 9 bases identical to TRBD2. The CDR3 sequence is 16 residues long. The germline CDR1 and CDR2 sequences are LNHNV and YYDKDF (reference sequence). With 1 base clipped from V and 2 bases from J, the junction kept 6 bases outside the gene matches. Full variable domain (remainder filled in from reference TRBV15 and TRBJ2-7): DAMVIQNPRYQVTQFGKPVTLSCSQTLNHNVMYWYQQKSSQAPKLLFHYYDKDFNNEADTPDNFQSRRPNTSFCFLDIRSPGLGDTAMYLCATSRGATSGAYEQYFGPGTRLTVT.

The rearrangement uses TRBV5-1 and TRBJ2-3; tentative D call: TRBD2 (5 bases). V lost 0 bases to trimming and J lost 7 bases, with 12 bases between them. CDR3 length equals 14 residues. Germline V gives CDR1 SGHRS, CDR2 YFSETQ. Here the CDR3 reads CASSLGRAGNTQYF. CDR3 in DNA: TGCGCCAGCAGCTTGGGGCGGGCCGGAAATACGCAGTATTTT.

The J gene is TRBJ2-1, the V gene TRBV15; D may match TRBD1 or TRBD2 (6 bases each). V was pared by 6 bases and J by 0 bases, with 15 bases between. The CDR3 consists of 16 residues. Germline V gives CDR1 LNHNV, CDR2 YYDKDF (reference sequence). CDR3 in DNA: TGTGCCACCAGAACCGAGGGGGGAAGCTCCTACAATGAGCAGTTCTTC. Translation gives CATRTEGGSSYNEQFF.

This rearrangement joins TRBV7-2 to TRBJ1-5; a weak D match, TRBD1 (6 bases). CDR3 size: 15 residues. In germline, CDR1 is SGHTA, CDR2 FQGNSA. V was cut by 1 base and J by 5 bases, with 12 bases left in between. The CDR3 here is CASSLGPGVDQPQHF. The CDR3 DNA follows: TGTGCCAGCAGCTTAGGGCCAGGGGTAGATCAGCCCCAGCATTTT.

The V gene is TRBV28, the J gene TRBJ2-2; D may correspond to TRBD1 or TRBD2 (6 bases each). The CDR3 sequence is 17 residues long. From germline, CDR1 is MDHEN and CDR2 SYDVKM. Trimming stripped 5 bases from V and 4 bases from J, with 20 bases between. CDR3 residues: CASSPRWGASGTGELFF. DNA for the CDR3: TGTGCCAGCAGTCCCCGGTGGGGGGCCTCGGGCACCGGGGAGCTGTTTTTT.

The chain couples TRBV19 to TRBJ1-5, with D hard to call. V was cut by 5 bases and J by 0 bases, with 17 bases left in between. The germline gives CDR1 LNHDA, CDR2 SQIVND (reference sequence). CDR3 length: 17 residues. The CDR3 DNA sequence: TGTGCCAGTAGTTCGCGAACGGAACTTCTTAGCAATCAGCCCCAGCATTTT. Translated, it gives CASSSRTELLSNQPQHF.

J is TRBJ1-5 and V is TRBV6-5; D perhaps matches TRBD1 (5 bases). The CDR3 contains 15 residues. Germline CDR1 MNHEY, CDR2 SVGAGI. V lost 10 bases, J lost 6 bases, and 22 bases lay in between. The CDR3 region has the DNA TGTGCCACCAAGGGAGGGGCGAACGGCGTTCAGCCCCAGCATTTT. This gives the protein CATKGGANGVQPQHF.

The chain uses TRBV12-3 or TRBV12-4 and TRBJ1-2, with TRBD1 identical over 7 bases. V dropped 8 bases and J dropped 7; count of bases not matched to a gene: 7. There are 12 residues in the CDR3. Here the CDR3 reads CASDDRVGGYTF. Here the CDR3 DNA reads TGTGCCAGCGACGACAGGGTCGGTGGCTACACCTTC.

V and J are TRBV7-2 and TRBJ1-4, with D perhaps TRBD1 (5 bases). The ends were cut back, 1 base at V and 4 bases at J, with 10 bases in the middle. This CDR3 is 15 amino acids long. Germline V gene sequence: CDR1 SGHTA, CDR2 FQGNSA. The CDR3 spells CASSLGGTVNEKLFF. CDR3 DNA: TGTGCCAGCAGCTTAGGAGGGACGGTTAATGAAAAACTGTTTTTT.

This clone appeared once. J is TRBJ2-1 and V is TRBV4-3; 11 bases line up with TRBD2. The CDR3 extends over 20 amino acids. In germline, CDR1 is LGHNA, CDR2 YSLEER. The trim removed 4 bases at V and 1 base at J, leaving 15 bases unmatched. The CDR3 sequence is CASSPISGLADIPSYNEQFF. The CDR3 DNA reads TGCGCCAGCAGCCCCATATCGGGACTAGCGGACATCCCTTCCTACAATGAGCAGTTCTTC.

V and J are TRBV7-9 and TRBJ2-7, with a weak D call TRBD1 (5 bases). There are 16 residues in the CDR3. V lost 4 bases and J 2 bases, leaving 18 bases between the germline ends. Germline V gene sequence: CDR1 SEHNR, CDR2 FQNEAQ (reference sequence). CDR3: CASSSSKGRAPYEQYF. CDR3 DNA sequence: TGTGCCAGCAGCTCCAGCAAGGGCAGGGCCCCCTACGAGCAGTACTTC.